The rows below give T cell receptor beta chains drawn from one sample of a study of CD8 T cells in Susac syndrome. TCRdb passed the immunoSEQ multiplex PCR reads through MiXCR, listing each CDR3 protein once. The sample holds around 150,000 distinct CDR3 sequences, around 95% seen once. Sequences were obtained from CD8+ T cells from PBMCs. All receptors come from a human donor with Susac syndrome. CDR3s include the opening cysteine and the closing phenylalanine or tryptophan. Each record gives: clone size, V gene, D gene, J gene, CDR3 protein, CDR3 DNA. A D gene is named only where the DNA matches it firmly. Rows may omit the clone size; those that give it use once, few, many or a size class.

>NA|TRBV30|TRBD1|TRBJ1-1
CAWQSNPGQGLMNTEAFF
TGTGCCTGGCAGTCAAATCCGGGACAGGGTCTCATGAACACTGAAGCTTTCTTT
>NA|TRBV19|NA|TRBJ1-1
CASSIGTEAFF
TGTGCCAGTAGTATAGGCACTGAAGCTTTCTTT
>once|TRBV9|NA|TRBJ1-2
CASSVSAGANYGYTF
TGTGCCAGCAGCGTCTCGGCAGGGGCTAACTATGGCTACACCTTC
>NA|TRBV28|NA|TRBJ2-7
CASAPGLLDSYEQYF
TGTGCCAGCGCGCCGGGACTTCTCGACTCCTACGAGCAGTACTTC
>NA|TRBV20-1|NA|TRBJ2-7
CSASAGETYEQYF
TGCAGTGCTAGCGCAGGGGAGACCTACGAGCAGTACTTC
>NA|TRBV5-6|NA|TRBJ2-7
CASQLGGSSYEQYF
TGTGCCAGCCAATTGGGAGGATCTTCCTACGAGCAGTACTTC
>once|TRBV28|NA|TRBJ2-1
CASSFPQIPDEQFF
TGTGCCAGCAGTTTTCCCCAAATCCCCGATGAGCAGTTCTTC
>NA|TRBV4-2|NA|TRBJ2-3
CASSQERQGLDTQYF
TGTGCCAGCAGCCAAGAAAGGCAGGGTCTGGATACGCAGTATTTT
>NA|TRBV5-4|TRBD1|TRBJ1-1
CASTGTEPEAFF
TGTGCCAGCACAGGGACAGAACCCGAAGCTTTCTTT
>NA|TRBV14|NA|TRBJ1-1
CASSQSEAFF
TGTGCCAGCAGCCAGTCAGAAGCTTTCTTT
>NA|TRBV12-3/TRBV12-4|NA|TRBJ2-5
CASSLKGAGETQYF
TGTGCCAGCAGTTTAAAAGGGGCTGGGGAGACCCAGTACTTC
>NA|TRBV2|TRBD1|TRBJ2-7
CASRDRGIEQYF
TGTGCCAGCAGAGACAGGGGAATCGAGCAGTACTTC
>NA|TRBV30|NA|TRBJ1-2
CAWSPAGQWDYGYTF
TGTGCCTGGAGTCCAGCAGGACAGTGGGACTATGGCTACACCTTC
>NA|TRBV15|NA|TRBJ2-7
CATSRDTEQPIGEQYF
TGTGCCACCAGCAGAGATACCGAACAGCCCATAGGGGAGCAGTACTTC
>NA|TRBV7-2|TRBD2|TRBJ2-3
CASSLLDGLAGGQDTQYF
TGTGCCAGCAGCCTCCTCGACGGACTAGCGGGAGGGCAAGATACGCAGTATTTT
>NA|TRBV11-2|TRBD1|TRBJ2-5
CASSDPDRVIETQYF
TGTGCCAGCAGCGACCCTGACAGGGTGATTGAGACCCAGTACTTC
>once|TRBV29-1|TRBD2|TRBJ2-2
CSVWTSGRKGNTGELFF
TGCAGCGTTTGGACTAGCGGACGGAAAGGGAACACCGGGGAGCTGTTTTTT
>once|TRBV4-2|TRBD2|TRBJ2-2
CASSQGLAGNTGELFF
TGTGCCAGCAGCCAAGGGTTAGCGGGTAACACCGGGGAGCTGTTTTTT
>NA|TRBV12-3/TRBV12-4|NA|TRBJ2-5
CASSLLPALETQYF
TGTGCCAGCAGTTTACTCCCCGCGTTAGAGACCCAGTACTTC
>NA|TRBV6-6|NA|TRBJ2-7
CASTAGPYEQYF
TGTGCCAGCACCGCGGGACCGTACGAGCAGTACTTC
>NA|TRBV20-1|TRBD1|TRBJ2-2
CSASDGDSLTGELFF
TGCAGTGCCTCCGATGGGGACAGCCTCACCGGGGAGCTGTTTTTT
>NA|TRBV10-1|NA|TRBJ2-5
CASSERQTARGETQYF
TGCGCCAGCAGTGAACGCCAGACAGCCAGAGGGGAGACCCAGTACTTC
>NA|TRBV13|NA|TRBJ1-5
CASSVRTGKRPQHF
TGTGCCAGCAGCGTGAGGACGGGTAAAAGGCCCCAGCATTTT